The 21 T cell receptor beta chains listed next were all sequenced from one sample in a study of human T cells and chemical hapten exposure. Time point meaning: patch test 3, about 24 weeks after DPC sensitization. Treatment in this sample: therapeutic diphenylcyclopropenone sensitization with weekly scalp DPC. MiXCR, run by TCRdb on the RACE reads, gives a single entry per CDR3 protein. Altogether about 190,000 distinct CDR3 sequences are present, approximately 24% being singletons, with the ten largest covering 2.5%. Specimen: whole blood, collected in connection with sensitization to the hapten diphenylcyclopropenone (DPC). The receptors here all came from a woman between 40 and 50 years old with alopecia areata. Some clones in this sample may be carry-over from other donors' samples.

The chain has TRBV3-1 and TRBJ2-3; 12 nucleotides match TRBD2. Germline lookup yields CDR1 LGHDT and CDR2 YNNKEL (reference sequence). J was trimmed by 6 bases and V by 0 bases; bases with no gene match: 4. This CDR3 has 16 residues. The CDR3 nucleotides read TGTGCCAGCAGCCAAGAGGCTAGCGGGAGGGCCGATACGCAGTATTTT. Its translation: CASSQEASGRADTQYF.

V gene TRBV29-1 combines with J gene TRBJ2-7; TRBD2 aligns across 10 bases. Looked up from germline, CDR1 is SQVTM and CDR2 is ANQGSEA. The length of the CDR3 is 13 residues. V lost 2 bases, J lost 6 bases, and 4 bases stayed unmatched. Written as DNA, the CDR3 is TGCAGCGTTGAAATATTAGCGGGGGGCGAGCAGTACTTC. This translates into CSVEILAGGEQYF.

This chain connects TRBV10-3 to TRBJ2-3, with D perhaps assigned TRBD1 or TRBD2 (6 bases each). V lost 3 bases and J lost 0, with 10 bases in between. Per the germline V gene, CDR1 is ENHRY and CDR2 is SYGVKD. The CDR3 is made up of 15 amino acids. CDR3 amino acids: CAISDGGGSTDTQYF. CDR3 sequence (DNA): TGTGCCATCAGTGACGGGGGCGGTAGCACAGATACGCAGTATTTT.

The V call is TRBV10-3, the J call TRBJ2-1, with 7 bases fitting TRBD1. The germline V gene encodes CDR1 ENHRY and CDR2 SYGVKD. The CDR3 sequence is 12 residues long. J lost 10 bases, V lost 4 bases, and 4 bases had no gene match. The CDR3 bases are TGTGCCATCAGTGGGACAGGACGAGAGCAGTTCTTC. Amino acids: CAISGTGREQFF.

This rearrangement joins TRBV28 to TRBJ2-7; TRBD1 aligns across 9 bases. Germline V lookup: CDR1 MDHEN, CDR2 SYDVKM. This CDR3 contains 13 residues. V shed 4 bases, J shed 6 bases, and the junction held 4 bases outside the gene matches. The CDR3 loop is CASSSGQGSEQYF. The CDR3 DNA reads as TGTGCCAGCAGTTCGGGACAGGGATCCGAGCAGTACTTC.

This rearrangement joins TRBV7-8 to TRBJ1-2, with unresolved D. The CDR3 consists of 18 residues. V was clipped by 1 base and J by 5 bases, with 23 bases between them. Germline V gene lookup returns CDR1 SGHVS and CDR2 FQNEAQ. The CDR3 DNA reads TGTGCCAGCAGCTTAGGCGTGGGTGCGGCGAGAGGAAATTATGGCTACACCTTC. This gives the protein CASSLGVGAARGNYGYTF.

V and J are TRBV12-3 or TRBV12-4 and TRBJ1-1; D perhaps matches TRBD1 (5 bases). This CDR3 region has 14 residues. Trimming stripped 7 bases from V and 1 base from J, with 13 bases between. CDR3 sequence reads: CASTLGQKNTEAFF. In DNA, the CDR3 is TGTGCCAGCACCCTGGGGCAGAAGAACACTGAAGCTTTCTTT.

V and J are TRBV7-9 and TRBJ1-1, with D possibly matching TRBD1 (5 bases). Germline CDR1 and CDR2: SEHNR and FQNEAQ (reference sequence). V lost 3 bases and J 3 bases, leaving 14 bases between the germline ends. This CDR3 region has 15 residues. CDR3 nucleotides: TGTGCCAGCAGCTTTTGGGGGGAGAAGGACACTGAAGCTTTCTTT. Translating gives CASSFWGEKDTEAFF.

The CDR3 protein is CASSYVWGATEAFF. The CDR3, as DNA: TGTGCCAGCAGTTACGTCTGGGGGGCCACTGAAGCTTTCTTT. The rearrangement uses TRBV6-5 and TRBJ1-1; perhaps TRBD1 as D (6 bases). Per germline, CDR1 MNHEY and CDR2 SVGAGI. This CDR3 spans 14 amino acids. Trimming left V 2 bases short and J 4 bases short, with 11 bases between.

CDR3 DNA sequence: TGTGCCAGCCATCTACAGGGGGGGGGATCACCCCTCCACTTT. Protein: CASHLQGGGSPLHF. The chain combines TRBV27 with TRBJ1-6; 8 bases line up with TRBD1. CDR1 and CDR2 (germline): MNHEY, SMNVEV (reference sequence). Unmatched junction bases numbered 10, after V lost 8 bases and J lost 10 bases. This CDR3 is built from 14 residues.

This clonotype turned up a few times. The genes are TRBV7-2 and TRBJ2-7; 9 bases are a match to TRBD1. CDR3 length: 16 amino acids. The V and J ends lost 8 bases and 3 bases, in that order; junction bases with no gene match: 14. The V gene's germline CDR1 is SGHTA and CDR2 FQGNSA. CDR3 nucleotides: TGTGCCAGCTCCCCGGCCCATTACAGGGGGCACTACGAGCAGTACTTC. It codes for CASSPAHYRGHYEQYF.

Worth noting for this clonotype: This could be a read error, since a much larger clone is one nucleotide away. This rearrangement joins TRBV29-1 to TRBJ2-7; D is possibly TRBD1 or TRBD2 (5 bases each). The germline V gene has CDR1 SQVTM and CDR2 ANQGSEA. The V gene lost 4 bases and the J gene lost 5 bases, with 12 bases spanning the gap. This CDR3 region has 12 residues. This CDR3 reads CSVVGRGHEQYF. As DNA, the CDR3 is TGCAGCGTTGTGGGACGGGGCCACGAGCAGTACTTC.

In its sample, this clonotype was seen many times. This rearrangement joins TRBV7-8 to TRBJ1-6, with D possibly matching TRBD1 (6 bases). The CDR3 is 15 amino acids. V was pared by 1 base and J by 7 bases, with 11 bases between. Per the germline V gene, CDR1 is SGHVS and CDR2 is FQNEAQ. CDR3 sequence: CASSLVWQGNSPLHF. The DNA of the CDR3 is TGTGCCAGCAGCTTAGTCTGGCAGGGGAATTCACCCCTCCACTTT.

The chain recombines TRBV29-1 with TRBJ1-1; 12 bases align to TRBD1. This CDR3 has 17 amino acids. Germline V gene data show CDR1 as SQVTM and CDR2 as ANQGSEA. The junction had 13 bases not matched to a gene; V was cut back by 4 bases and J by 4 bases. CDR3 sequence (DNA): TGCAGCGTTGTGTCAGACGGGACAGGGGGCAAGGGCACTGAAGCTTTCTTT. It encodes CSVVSDGTGGKGTEAFF.

The chain recombines TRBV18 with TRBJ1-1, with 7 bases aligning to TRBD1. Germline CDR1 is KGHSH and CDR2 is LQKENI. V lost 3 bases to trimming and J lost 0 bases; unmatched junction nucleotides: 7. The CDR3 length is 16 residues. The CDR3 nucleotides read TGTGCCAGCTCACCGCGACAGGGTCATATGAACACTGAAGCTTTCTTT. It is translated as CASSPRQGHMNTEAFF.

This clonotype turned up a few times. The J gene is TRBJ1-2, the V gene TRBV25-1; D possibly corresponds to TRBD1 (5 bases). Germline CDR1 is MGHDK and CDR2 is SYGVNS. This CDR3 has 16 residues. V was cut by 2 bases and J by 6 bases, with 19 bases left in between. CDR3 DNA sequence: TGTGCCAGCAGTGAACCTCCAGGCCGGGGGAACGATGGCTACACCTTC. Translating gives CASSEPPGRGNDGYTF.

This clonotype was found many times. This chain connects TRBV6-5 to TRBJ1-4; D remains ambiguous. CDR3 size: 15 residues. V was cut by 4 bases and J by 0 bases, with 9 bases left in between. Germline values: CDR1 MNHEY, CDR2 SVGAGI. The CDR3 DNA reads as TGTGCCAGCAGTTTTCGACCTACAACTAATGAAAAACTGTTTTTT. It yields the protein CASSFRPTTNEKLFF.

This clonotype was seen a few times. The V gene is TRBV9, the J gene TRBJ1-4; no clear D. The CDR3 consists of 15 residues. V gave up 0 bases and J gave up 6 bases, with 12 bases separating them. In germline, CDR1 is SGDLS, CDR2 YYNGEE. The CDR3 sequence is CASSVALSRDEKLFF. In DNA form, the CDR3 reads TGTGCCAGCAGCGTAGCCCTTTCGAGGGATGAAAAACTGTTTTTT. Variable domain in full (rest from reference TRBV9 and TRBJ1-4): DSGVTQTPKHLITATGQRVTLRCSPRSGDLSVYWYQQSLDQGLQFLIQYYNGEERAKGNILERFSAQQFPDLHSELNLSSLELGDSALYFCASSVALSRDEKLFFGSGTQLSVL.

This clonotype was counted between two and nine times. The chain employs TRBV28 and TRBJ2-4, with D possibly TRBD2 on 6 matching bases. The V end was cut by 4 bases, the J end by 0 bases, with 13 bases between. The CDR3 has 16 residues. CDR1 and CDR2 from the germline V gene are MDHEN and SYDVKM. CDR3 bases: TGTGCCAGCAGTTCTTCCGGGGGATTAGCCAAAAACATTCAGTACTTC. It yields the protein CASSSSGGLAKNIQYF.

The chain employs TRBV9 and TRBJ2-7; the D gene is possibly TRBD2 (6 bases). The CDR3 length is 15 residues. Looked up from germline, CDR1 is SGDLS and CDR2 is YYNGEE. With 4 bases removed from V and 0 bases from J, the gap between germline ends came to 14 bases. CDR3 residues: CASSRAGLSSYEQYF. In DNA form, the CDR3 reads TGTGCCAGCAGCAGGGCGGGATTGTCCTCCTACGAGCAGTACTTC.

In this sample, this clonotype turned up many times. V is TRBV20-1 and J is TRBJ2-7, with 7 bases lining up with TRBD2. With 3 bases clipped from V and 5 bases from J, the junction kept 10 bases outside the gene matches. The CDR3 runs 14 residues. Germline assignment: CDR1 DFQATT and CDR2 SNEGSKA (reference sequence). Written as DNA, the CDR3 is TGCAGTGCTAGGGACCGGACTAGGGCCCACGAGCAGTACTTC. It encodes CSARDRTRAHEQYF.